Presented here are 19 T cell receptor beta chains from one specimen sequenced in a study of T cell responses to AZD1222 COVID-19 vaccine. Only in-frame clones appear in the TCRdb table, and some are missing; sequencing was by immunoSEQ multiplex PCR. Of about 120,000 clones listed, about nine tenths are singletons. The sample was peripheral blood, taken on day 0 of AZD1222 vaccination. Every receptor here comes from an adult in good health.

V gene TRBV10-3 combines with J gene TRBJ1-2, with no clear D. V lost 3 bases, J lost 6 bases, and 11 bases lay in between. CDR3 size: 13 residues. In germline, CDR1 is ENHRY, CDR2 SYGVKD. CDR3 DNA sequence: TGTGCCATCAGTGAAGGGCAGATGGATGGCTACACCTTC. Translating gives CAISEGQMDGYTF.

The chain recombines TRBV2 with TRBJ2-7; the D is unclear. With 3 bases removed from V and 6 bases from J, the gap between germline ends came to 12 bases. CDR1 and CDR2 (germline): SNHLY, FYNNEI. The CDR3 has 13 amino acids. This CDR3 reads CASSDFSPAEQYF. The CDR3 DNA follows: TGTGCCAGCAGTGATTTCAGCCCCGCCGAGCAGTACTTC.

The rearrangement joins TRBV5-1 to TRBJ2-5; D might be TRBD1 (6 bases). The germline V gene has CDR1 SGHRS and CDR2 YFSETQ. This CDR3 is built from 14 residues. Deletions cut 4 bases from V and 5 bases from J, with 15 bases between. The CDR3 protein is CASSPRSGEETQYF. The DNA for the CDR3 is TGCGCCAGCAGCCCAAGGTCAGGGGAGGAGACCCAGTACTTC.

The chain uses TRBV3-1 (or the pseudogene TRBV3-2) and TRBJ2-3, with TRBD2 identical over 16 bases. Germline loops: CDR1 LGHDT, CDR2 YNNKEL (reference sequence). With 0 bases clipped from V and 3 bases from J, the junction kept 15 bases outside the gene matches. The CDR3 has 22 amino acids. In nucleotides, the CDR3 is TGTGCCAGCAGCCAAGATCCCCCCGGGACTAGCGGGGGGGAAGGGGTGACAGATACGCAGTATTTT. It yields the protein CASSQDPPGTSGGEGVTDTQYF.

CDR3 coding DNA: TGTGCCAGCAGTCCCGGACAGGGAGGCGAGCAGTACTTC. Its translation is CASSPGQGGEQYF. The chain carries TRBV6-5 and TRBJ2-7; 8 bases align to TRBD1. J gave up 6 bases and V 5 bases, and 6 bases lay outside the gene matches. CDR1 is MNHEY and CDR2 is SVGAGI in the germline V gene. The CDR3 sequence is 13 residues long.

This chain joins TRBV6-2 or TRBV6-3 and TRBJ1-2; D possibly corresponds to TRBD1 (6 bases). The CDR3 runs 15 residues. V lost 3 bases, J lost 3 bases, and 14 bases lay in between. The germline gives CDR1 MNHEY, CDR2 SVGEGT. In DNA form, the CDR3 reads TGTGCCAGCAGTTATTCACATTCAGGGGACTATGGCTACACCTTC. Translating gives CASSYSHSGDYGYTF.

This chain joins TRBV4-3 and TRBJ2-5; D is uncertain. V lost 2 bases, J lost 4 bases, and 8 bases lay in between. The CDR3 is 13 residues long. Germline CDR1 reads LGHNA; CDR2 reads YSLEER. The CDR3 DNA reads as TGCGCCAGCAGCCAATCGGAGCGAGAGACCCAGTACTTC. It yields the protein CASSQSERETQYF.

The chain carries TRBV9 and TRBJ1-1; D possibly corresponds to TRBD1 (5 bases). Germline CDR1 is SGDLS and CDR2 is YYNGEE. The CDR3 covers 15 residues. Trimming removed 4 bases at V and 1 base at J, with 14 bases between. The CDR3 region is CASSPRRTGNTEAFF. The CDR3 DNA follows: TGTGCCAGCAGCCCACGACGAACAGGGAACACTGAAGCTTTCTTT.

The chain is built from TRBV19 and TRBJ2-3; D may match TRBD1 or TRBD2 (5 bases each). The CDR3 is 13 amino acids. V gave up 8 bases and J gave up 0 bases, with 9 bases separating them. CDR1 LNHDA and CDR2 SQIVND come from the germline V gene (reference sequence). This CDR3 is CASGGSSTDTQYF. CDR3 bases: TGTGCCAGTGGGGGTAGTAGCACAGATACGCAGTATTTT.

This rearrangement joins TRBV21-1 to TRBJ2-1; the DNA was not used to check the table's D call, TRBD2. TRBV21-1 is assigned pseudogene status. The CDR3 runs 16 residues. The DNA of the CDR3 is TGTGCCAGCAGCAAAGCGAAACTAGCGGGAGCCGAAAGGCAGTTCTTC. Protein sequence: CASSKAKLAGAERQFF.

The chain couples TRBV5-1 to TRBJ2-1, with TRBD2 matching over 9 bases. The germline CDR1 and CDR2 sequences are SGHRS and YFSETQ. This CDR3 comprises 14 residues. V shed 7 bases and J 3 bases; nucleotides not matched to a gene: 5. The CDR3 is CASAREGVYNEQFF. CDR3 in DNA: TGCGCCAGCGCGCGGGAGGGGGTCTACAATGAGCAGTTCTTC.

V is TRBV7-2 and J is TRBJ2-2, with 13 bases aligning to TRBD2. J lost 4 bases, V lost 5 bases, and 7 bases had no gene match. Germline V gives CDR1 SGHTA, CDR2 FQGNSA. CDR3 length: 17 residues. DNA for the CDR3: TGTGCCAGCAGCCTACTAGCGGGGGGGCTGGGCACCGGGGAGCTGTTTTTT. It yields the protein CASSLLAGGLGTGELFF.

DNA for the CDR3: TGTGCCAGCAGTTTATGGGACAGGGGCAGACCCTCTGGAAACACCATATATTTT. Amino acid sequence: CASSLWDRGRPSGNTIYF. The chain employs TRBV28 and TRBJ1-3; 9 bases fit TRBD1. The junction had 6 bases not matched to a gene; V was cut back by 0 bases and J by 0 bases. Germline loops: CDR1 MDHEN, CDR2 SYDVKM. This CDR3 has 18 amino acids.

This sequence joins TRBV9 and TRBJ1-1, with D possibly TRBD1 on 5 matching bases. The CDR3 runs 14 residues. Germline V CDR1 and CDR2: SGDLS, YYNGEE. Deletions cut 1 base from V and 3 bases from J, with 10 bases between. The CDR3 is CASSVSQGYTEAFF. As DNA, the CDR3 is TGTGCCAGCAGCGTATCCCAGGGATACACTGAAGCTTTCTTT.

This chain uses TRBV7-2 with TRBJ1-4; D is uncertain. CDR1 SGHTA and CDR2 FQGNSA come from the germline V gene. The ends were cut back, 4 bases at V and 5 bases at J, with 11 bases in the middle. This CDR3 is built from 14 residues. The CDR3 sequence: CASSSPGGNEKLFF. As DNA, the CDR3 is TGTGCCAGCAGCTCCCCGGGAGGGAATGAAAAACTGTTTTTT.

The chain couples TRBV7-9 to TRBJ1-1; TRBD1 matches 12 bases. V gave up 5 bases and J gave up 10 bases; unmatched junction bases: 8. Looked up from germline, CDR1 is SEHNR and CDR2 is FQNEAQ (reference sequence). This CDR3 spans 14 amino acids. CDR3 protein: CASSPGTGGDVAFF. CDR3 sequence (DNA): TGTGCCAGCAGCCCGGGGACAGGGGGCGACGTAGCTTTCTTT.

The gene calls are TRBV6-5 and TRBJ2-1; TRBD2 matches at 11 bases. The V gene's germline CDR1 is MNHEY and CDR2 SVGAGI. Trimming took 7 bases from V and 8 from J; bases not matched to a gene: 7. The CDR3 runs to 14 residues. The DNA of the CDR3 is TGTGCCAGCATTATTAGCGGGGGGGCACATGAGCAGTTCTTC. Its translation: CASIISGGAHEQFF.

This sequence joins TRBV6-5 and TRBJ1-1; D is undetermined. Germline V CDR1 and CDR2: MNHEY, SVGAGI. The CDR3 is made up of 15 amino acids. V lost 2 bases and J 3 bases, leaving 13 bases between the germline ends. CDR3 nucleotide sequence: TGTGCCAGCAGTTACGTGGGAGGGTGGGACACTGAAGCTTTCTTT. Its protein is CASSYVGGWDTEAFF.

This clone was observed a handful of times. This chain joins TRBV7-6 and TRBJ2-2, with D possibly matching TRBD1 (5 bases). V was cut by 6 bases and J by 1 base, with 9 bases left in between. This CDR3 region has 14 residues. In germline, CDR1 is SGHVS, CDR2 FNYEAQ. DNA for the CDR3: TGTGCCAGCAGATCAACAGGGAACACCGGGGAGCTGTTTTTT. This codes for CASRSTGNTGELFF.